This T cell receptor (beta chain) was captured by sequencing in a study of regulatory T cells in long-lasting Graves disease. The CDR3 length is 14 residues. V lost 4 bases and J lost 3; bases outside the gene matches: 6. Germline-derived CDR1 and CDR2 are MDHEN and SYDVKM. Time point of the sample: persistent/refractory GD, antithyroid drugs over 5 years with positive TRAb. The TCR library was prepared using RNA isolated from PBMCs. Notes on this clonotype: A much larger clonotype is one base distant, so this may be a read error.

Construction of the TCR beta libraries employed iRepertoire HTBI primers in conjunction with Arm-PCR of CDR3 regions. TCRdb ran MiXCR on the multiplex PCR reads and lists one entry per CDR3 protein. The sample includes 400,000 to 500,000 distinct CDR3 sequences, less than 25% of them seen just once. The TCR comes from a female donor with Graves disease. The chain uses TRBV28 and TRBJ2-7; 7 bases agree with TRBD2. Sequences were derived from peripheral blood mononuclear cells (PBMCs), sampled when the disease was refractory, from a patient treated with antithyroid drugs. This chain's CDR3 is CASSSAGPIYEQYF. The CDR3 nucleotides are TGTGCCAGCAGTTCAGCGGGGCCGATCTACGAGCAGTACTTC.